This T cell receptor (beta chain) was retrieved from a study of response to subunit inactivated influenza vaccine. TCRdb processed the RT-PCR reads anew with MiXCR; each CDR3 protein has one entry. The data show about 650,000 distinct CDR3 sequences, with around 13% seen just once and about 7.4% held by the top ten. This clonotype has a handful of counts. What it recognizes is unknown. Overall study findings and caveats: Authors proposed each seasonal influenza vaccination draws in few new T cells.

The CDR3 is 13 residues long. With 6 bases removed from V and 5 bases from J, the gap between germline ends came to 13 bases. The chain carries TRBV12-3 or TRBV12-4 and TRBJ1-2; a weak D match, TRBD1 (6 bases). Sequences were derived from PBMCs from blood, sampled 14 days before vaccination. The source is a man aged 50 to 59 who received an inactivated influenza vaccine. As DNA, the CDR3 is TGTGCCAGCAGCCCCCTGACAGGATATGGCTACACCTTC. Translated: CASSPLTGYGYTF.